A single sample gave rise to the 5 T cell receptor beta chains below, sequenced in a study of cytomegalovirus exposure and HLA in healthy donors (dated by TCRdb to about 2017). The method was the immunoSEQ multiplex PCR assay. For the multiplex PCR, a mixture combining 60 forward primers for TCR Vbeta segments and 13 reverse primers for TCR Jbeta segments was used. The table comes from immuneACCESS by way of TCRdb, which keeps in-frame sequences with V and J called. Part of the clones is missing from these tables; in studies checked, under half for an unresolved V gene and the rest for unknown reasons. The sample table holds 49,000 or so clones. Around 26% of the sample lies in the top ten. The sample consisted of PBMCs. The receptor set was obtained from a man aged 35-49 years in good health and CMV-seropositive.

The genes are TRBV15 and TRBJ2-7; 8 bases align to TRBD1. The germline V gene has CDR1 LNHNV and CDR2 YYDKDF (reference sequence). The J segment lost 5 bases and the V segment lost 5 bases, leaving 11 bases of the junction unmatched. The CDR3 spans 15 residues. This chain's CDR3 is CATSGLGTGRNEQYF. The CDR3 nucleotides read TGTGCCACCAGCGGACTCGGGACAGGCAGGAACGAGCAGTACTTC.

The V gene is TRBV30, the J gene TRBJ2-6; tentatively, D is TRBD1 (6 bases). CDR3 length: 15 residues. CDR1 GTSNPN and CDR2 SVGIG come from the germline V gene (reference sequence). Trimming removed 5 bases from V and 1 base from J, with 12 bases in between. The DNA of the CDR3 is TGTGCCTGGGACCCCACAGGGTCTGGGGCCAACGTCCTGACTTTC. Encoded protein: CAWDPTGSGANVLTF.

This chain uses TRBV5-1 with TRBJ2-1; D is perhaps TRBD2 (5 bases). CDR1 is SGHRS, CDR2 YFSETQ, per germline. This CDR3 is built from 15 residues. Trimming stripped 6 bases from V and 4 bases from J, with 17 bases between. Here the CDR3 DNA reads TGCGCCAGCACCCAGGAAGACTACCTTTACAATGAGCAGTTCTTC. Translated: CASTQEDYLYNEQFF.

The chain recombines TRBV6-1 with TRBJ1-6; no definite D call. V was trimmed by 6 bases and J by 0 bases, leaving 6 bases between them. CDR3 size: 14 residues. Looked up from germline, CDR1 is MNHNS and CDR2 is SASEGT. The CDR3 DNA follows: TGTGCCAGCAGACCGGGCTCCTATAATTCACCCCTCCACTTT. This translates into CASRPGSYNSPLHF.

V and J are TRBV6-1 and TRBJ1-4; D is ambiguous. Germline CDR1 is MNHNS and CDR2 is SASEGT. There are 15 residues in the CDR3. The V end lost 5 bases, the J end lost 0 bases, and 10 bases lay between the germline ends. Written as DNA, the CDR3 is TGTGCCAGCAGTAGAGCAACTACAACTAATGAAAAACTGTTTTTT. It specifies CASSRATTTNEKLFF.